This T cell receptor (beta chain) was recorded in a study of control samples from healthy donors and cancer patients. Assay used: immunoSEQ multiplex PCR; TCRdb lists only in-frame clones, some missing. The sample yields over 150,000 clones, roughly 91% seen once. The CDR3 totals 14 residues. Looked up from germline, CDR1 is SGHRS and CDR2 is YFSETQ. V lost 3 bases and J 4 bases, leaving 13 bases between the germline ends. Sequenced: blood. The source of this sequence is a man younger than 35 in good health. The chain combines TRBV5-1 with TRBJ1-1, with D perhaps matching TRBD1 (5 bases). The CDR3 sequence: CASSWTTGGTEAFF. The CDR3 bases are TGCGCCAGCAGCTGGACAACCGGGGGCACTGAAGCTTTCTTT.